These 27 T cell receptor beta chains were sequenced from one sample in a study of a mutant IDH1 vaccine in newly diagnosed glioma. Time point: week 11, during vaccination. A single vaccine dose contained 300 ug of mutant IDH1 20-mer peptide, and topical imiquimod was used with it. These receptors have no identified antigens. Repertoires were generated with immunoSEQ multiplex PCR, while TCRdb's copy carries only in-frame clones and drops some. The sample has some 25,000 clones, around 77% seen once. Here the sequenced sample was PBMCs, taken from a glioma patient whose treatment included an IDH1 peptide vaccine. Source of these receptors: a woman under 30 with glioma.

The J gene is TRBJ2-7, the V gene TRBV27; 9 bases line up with TRBD1. Trimming took 3 bases from V and 5 from J; bases not matched to a gene: 11. Germline loops: CDR1 MNHEY, CDR2 SMNVEV (reference sequence). CDR3 size: 16 residues. Written as DNA, the CDR3 is TGTGCCAGCAGTTTCGTGAGGGGACAGGGCGGAGACGAGCAGTACTTC. It translates to CASSFVRGQGGDEQYF.

This chain joins TRBV7-9 and TRBJ2-1; the D gene could be TRBD1 or TRBD2 (5 bases each). There are 17 residues in the CDR3. Per germline, CDR1 SEHNR and CDR2 FQNEAQ (reference sequence). V was cut by 0 bases and J by 7 bases, with 19 bases left in between. The CDR3 spells CASSLANGGPLGNEQFF. The CDR3 DNA follows: TGTGCCAGCAGCTTAGCGAATGGGGGACCCTTGGGAAATGAGCAGTTCTTC.

The chain is built from TRBV5-1 and TRBJ1-1, with 7 bases matching TRBD1. Germline V lookup: CDR1 SGHRS, CDR2 YFSETQ. V was clipped by 4 bases and J by 3 bases; unmatched bases: 9. This CDR3 region has 15 residues. CDR3 in DNA: TGCGCCAGCAGCAGGAGGACAGGCCCGGACACTGAAGCTTTCTTT. It translates to CASSRRTGPDTEAFF.

The rearrangement uses TRBV27 and TRBJ2-2; a weak D match, TRBD2 (6 bases). The CDR3 is 16 residues long. Trimming removed 5 bases from V and 4 bases from J, with 17 bases in between. Germline-derived CDR1 and CDR2 are MNHEY and SMNVEV (reference sequence). CDR3: CASSESGTDLTGELFF. In nucleotides, the CDR3 is TGTGCCAGCAGTGAGTCCGGGACTGACCTCACCGGGGAGCTGTTTTTT.

The genes are TRBV25-1 and TRBJ2-3, with unresolved D. The germline gives CDR1 MGHDK, CDR2 SYGVNS. The CDR3 is 14 amino acids. Deletions cut 10 bases from V and 2 bases from J, with 16 bases between. Here the CDR3 DNA reads TGTGCCACCCACGGCGAGCAGCCCACAGATACGCAGTATTTT. Its translation: CATHGEQPTDTQYF. The entire variable domain, with the rest obtained from reference TRBV25-1 and TRBJ2-3, is as follows: EADIYQTPRYLVIGTGKKITLECSQTMGHDKMYWYQQDPGMELHLIHYSYGVNSTEKGDLSSESTVSRIRTEHFPLTLESARPSHTSQYLCATHGEQPTDTQYFGPGTRLTVL.

This clone has just a few counts. The chain recombines TRBV4-1 with TRBJ2-7, with 12 bases matching TRBD2. CDR1 and CDR2 from the germline V gene are MGHRA and YSYEKL. Trimming at V came to 2 bases and at J to 5 bases, leaving 4 bases not matched to a gene. This CDR3 is 15 amino acids long. The DNA of the CDR3 is TGCGCCAGCAGCCAACCCCGGACTAGCGGGAACGAGCAGTACTTC. Translating it yields CASSQPRTSGNEQYF.

This clone was detected only a few times. V usage is TRBV5-5 and J usage is TRBJ2-3; no clear D. V lost 0 bases and J lost 5, with 10 bases in between. CDR1 is SGHKS and CDR2 is YYEKEE in the germline V gene (reference sequence). The CDR3 consists of 14 residues. CDR3 residues: CASSLAVEIDTQYF. In nucleotides, the CDR3 is TGTGCCAGCAGCTTGGCGGTAGAGATAGATACGCAGTATTTT.

The CDR3 spells CASSGLGGATYEQYF. The CDR3 DNA follows: TGTGCCAGCAGTGGCCTGGGCGGGGCTACCTACGAGCAGTACTTC. The V and J genes are TRBV2 and TRBJ2-7; a weak D match, TRBD2 (6 bases). V dropped 4 bases and J dropped 2 bases, with 15 bases sitting between them. The CDR3 contains 15 residues. Germline lookup yields CDR1 SNHLY and CDR2 FYNNEI. The entire variable domain, with the rest obtained from reference TRBV2 and TRBJ2-7, is as follows: EPEVTQTPSHQVTQMGQEVILRCVPISNHLYFYWYRQILGQKVEFLVSFYNNEISEKSEIFDDQFSVERPDGSNFTLKIRSTKLEDSAMYFCASSGLGGATYEQYFGPGTRLTVT.

This chain joins TRBV29-1 and TRBJ2-1; D unresolved. The CDR3 is made up of 16 amino acids. Germline values: CDR1 SQVTM, CDR2 ANQGSEA. V lost 0 bases and J lost 0, with 12 bases in between. The CDR3 region has the DNA TGCAGCGTTGAAGATCCGCGGCAGACCTCCTACAATGAGCAGTTCTTC. Its protein is CSVEDPRQTSYNEQFF.

This clone was observed once. V usage is TRBV19 and J usage is TRBJ1-5, with 9 bases that match TRBD1. The germline V gene encodes CDR1 LNHDA and CDR2 SQIVND (reference sequence). Unmatched junction bases numbered 15, after V lost 4 bases and J lost 2 bases. The CDR3 runs 19 residues. The CDR3 DNA reads as TGTGCCAGTAGTACCACCCGACTGGGACAGGGTACGGGCAATCAGCCCCAGCATTTT. Translation: CASSTTRLGQGTGNQPQHF.

This clone was found a few times. The gene calls are TRBV6-1 and TRBJ1-2, with 8 bases aligning to TRBD1. The CDR3 is made up of 15 amino acids. Unmatched junction bases numbered 11, after V lost 7 bases and J lost 4 bases. The germline gives CDR1 MNHNS, CDR2 SASEGT. The CDR3 DNA is TGTGCCAGCATCTTGGGAGCCGGGACAGGCTATGGCTACACCTTC. It specifies CASILGAGTGYGYTF.

The chain recombines TRBV7-9 with TRBJ2-7, with D possibly matching TRBD2 (6 bases). CDR3 length: 15 residues. V gave up 5 bases and J gave up 2 bases, with 16 bases separating them. Germline loops: CDR1 SEHNR, CDR2 FQNEAQ (reference sequence). The CDR3 nucleotides are TGTGCCAGCAGCCGTGTGGGAGGCTCGACCTACGAGCAGTACTTC. Its translation is CASSRVGGSTYEQYF.

This clone was detected a few times. The rearrangement links TRBV5-8 to TRBJ1-3, with D uncertain. Trimming took 0 bases from V and 1 from J, leaving 8 bases between them. This CDR3 region has 15 residues. CDR1 and CDR2 from the germline V gene are SGHTS and YDEGEE. The DNA of the CDR3 is TGTGCCAGCAGCTTGGACGGGTCTTCTGGAAACACCATATATTTT. As protein: CASSLDGSSGNTIYF.

V and J are TRBV4-1 and TRBJ2-7; D possibly uses TRBD1 or TRBD2 (5 bases each). The CDR3 loop spans 17 amino acids. The V end was cut by 0 bases, the J end by 2 bases, with 17 bases between. Germline CDR1 and CDR2: MGHRA and YSYEKL. CDR3 loop: CASSQDPGWGIAYEQYF. The CDR3 DNA is TGCGCCAGCAGCCAAGATCCAGGCTGGGGGATCGCCTACGAGCAGTACTTC.

This clone was picked up a small number of times. The genes are TRBV5-4 and TRBJ1-1; D ambiguous. V lost 0 bases to trimming and J lost 1 base, with 7 bases between them. The CDR3 is made up of 14 amino acids. The germline V gene has CDR1 SGHNT and CDR2 YYREEE (reference sequence). The CDR3 is CASSLEMENTEAFF. CDR3 DNA: TGTGCCAGCAGCTTGGAAATGGAGAACACTGAAGCTTTCTTT.

Here the CDR3 reads CASSPELNQPQHF. CDR3 in DNA: TGTGCCAGCAGTCCGGAGCTCAATCAGCCCCAGCATTTT. V gene TRBV6-5 combines with J gene TRBJ1-5; D unresolved. Germline V gives CDR1 MNHEY, CDR2 SVGAGI. V was cut by 5 bases and J by 3 bases, with 8 bases left in between. The length of the CDR3 is 13 residues.

The chain combines TRBV6-6 with TRBJ2-1; D is unresolved. CDR1 is MNHNY, CDR2 SVGAGI, per germline (reference sequence). This CDR3 has 14 amino acids. Deletions cut 6 bases from V and 5 bases from J, with 14 bases between. CDR3 sequence reads: CASRYTDLDNEQFF. The CDR3 DNA sequence: TGTGCCAGCAGGTACACTGACCTCGACAATGAGCAGTTCTTC.

This chain connects TRBV19 to TRBJ1-5; D unclear. This CDR3 has 13 residues. Per germline, CDR1 LNHDA and CDR2 SQIVND (reference sequence). The V end was cut by 5 bases, the J end by 7 bases, with 12 bases between. The CDR3 loop reads CASSRPGGQPQHF. The CDR3 nucleotides read TGTGCCAGTAGTCGACCGGGTGGGCAGCCCCAGCATTTT.

The J gene is TRBJ1-5, the V gene TRBV7-2; TRBD1 might be the D (6 bases). The germline V gene encodes CDR1 SGHTA and CDR2 FQGNSA. V lost 7 bases and J 7 bases, leaving 14 bases between the germline ends. The CDR3 extends over 13 amino acids. The CDR3 is CASTRGAKQPQHF. CDR3 nucleotide sequence: TGTGCCAGCACGCGGGGGGCGAAGCAGCCCCAGCATTTT.

Remarks on this clone: The identical CDR3 is also encoded by other nucleotide sequences in the sample. The chain joins TRBV7-2 to TRBJ1-1; no firm D call. V lost 0 bases, J lost 1 base, and 6 bases lay in between. This CDR3 spans 14 amino acids. Per the germline V gene, CDR1 is SGHTA and CDR2 is FQGNSA. CDR3 sequence reads: CASSLAGPNTEAFF. DNA for the CDR3: TGTGCCAGCAGCTTAGCAGGACCGAACACTGAAGCTTTCTTT.

This chain links TRBV4-1 with TRBJ2-7, with a possible D match to TRBD2 (7 bases). The germline V gene encodes CDR1 MGHRA and CDR2 YSYEKL. The CDR3 has 15 residues. Trimming removed 8 bases from V and 0 bases from J, with 17 bases in between. CDR3 protein: CASGGGAGDSYEQYF. CDR3 DNA sequence: TGCGCCAGCGGAGGGGGGGCAGGGGACTCCTACGAGCAGTACTTC.

The chain is built from TRBV6-5 and TRBJ1-2; D is uncertain. The germline V gene encodes CDR1 MNHEY and CDR2 SVGAGI. The length of the CDR3 is 13 residues. V dropped 6 bases and J dropped 6 bases, with 14 bases sitting between them. CDR3 region: CASSPWGGNGYTF. DNA for the CDR3: TGTGCCAGCAGCCCCTGGGGAGGGAATGGCTACACCTTC.

The chain has TRBV7-9 and TRBJ1-2, with D hard to call. The CDR3 contains 12 residues. Per germline, CDR1 SEHNR and CDR2 FQNEAQ (reference sequence). V lost 5 bases to trimming and J lost 4 bases, with 8 bases between them. In nucleotides, the CDR3 is TGTGCCAGCAGCGGGCAGTCCTATGGCTACACCTTC. Protein sequence: CASSGQSYGYTF.

The chain has TRBV10-3 and TRBJ2-7, with D possibly being TRBD1 or TRBD2 (5 bases each). Trimming took 0 bases from V and 4 from J, leaving 10 bases between them. Per the germline V gene, CDR1 is ENHRY and CDR2 is SYGVKD. The CDR3 spans 14 residues. CDR3 nucleotides: TGTGCCATCAGTGAGTCCCGGGGCACGTACGAGCAGTACTTC. As protein: CAISESRGTYEQYF.

The CDR3 nucleotides read TGTGCCAGCAGCCAATGGGCTAGCACTGAAGCTTTCTTT. It is translated as CASSQWASTEAFF. This chain links TRBV16 with TRBJ1-1, with no clear D. Germline V gene data show CDR1 as KGHSY and CDR2 as FQNENV. CDR3 length: 13 amino acids. V lost 1 base and J 4 bases, leaving 7 bases between the germline ends.

This rearrangement joins TRBV6-1 to TRBJ2-7; D tentatively fits TRBD1 or TRBD2 (5 bases each). This CDR3 is 17 amino acids long. Between the trimmed V and J ends, which lost 3 bases and 5 bases, there was a span of 23 bases. CDR1 and CDR2 (germline): MNHNS, SASEGT. CDR3 nucleotide sequence: TGTGCCAGCAGTGAGGGACGGCCAGGCGAGAGGGTCCACGAGCAGTACTTC. This gives the protein CASSEGRPGERVHEQYF.

The V gene is TRBV7-2, the J gene TRBJ2-3; D remains ambiguous. This CDR3 spans 15 amino acids. Germline V gene lookup returns CDR1 SGHTA and CDR2 FQGNSA. With 2 bases removed from V and 1 base from J, the gap between germline ends came to 10 bases. CDR3 residues: CASSLQVTGTDTQYF. In DNA, the CDR3 is TGTGCCAGCAGCTTACAGGTTACTGGCACAGATACGCAGTATTTT.